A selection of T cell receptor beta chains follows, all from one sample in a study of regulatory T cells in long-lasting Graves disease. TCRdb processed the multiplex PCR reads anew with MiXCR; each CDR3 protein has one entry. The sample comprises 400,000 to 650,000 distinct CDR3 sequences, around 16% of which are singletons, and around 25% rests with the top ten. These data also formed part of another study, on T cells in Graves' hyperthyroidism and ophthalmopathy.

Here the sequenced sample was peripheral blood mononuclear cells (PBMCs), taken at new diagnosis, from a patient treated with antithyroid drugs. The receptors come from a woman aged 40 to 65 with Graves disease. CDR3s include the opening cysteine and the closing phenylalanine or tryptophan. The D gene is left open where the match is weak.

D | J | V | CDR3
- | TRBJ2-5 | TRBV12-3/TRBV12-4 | CASSLARAGRQETQYF
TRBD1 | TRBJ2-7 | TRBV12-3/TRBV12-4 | CASSRSQGVLYEQYF
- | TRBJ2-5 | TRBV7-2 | CASSRARETQYF
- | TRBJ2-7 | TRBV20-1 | CSARDHRRASYEQYF
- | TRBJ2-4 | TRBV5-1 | CASSTSGGTDIQYF
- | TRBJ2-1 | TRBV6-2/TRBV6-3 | CASSYGQTYLREQFF
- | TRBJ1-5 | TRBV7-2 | CASSLAMPGNQPQHF
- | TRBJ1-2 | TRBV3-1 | CASSRTLETVGYTF
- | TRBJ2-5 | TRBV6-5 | CASRYATRIGETQYF
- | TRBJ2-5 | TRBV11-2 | CASSLGSGSETQYF
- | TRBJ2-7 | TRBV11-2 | CASSYRGAAAEQYF
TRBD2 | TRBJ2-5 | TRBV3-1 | CASRYRLAGGNSETQYF
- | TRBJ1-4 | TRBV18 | CASRRSVNEKLFF
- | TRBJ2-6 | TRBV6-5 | CASSYSKRGSGANVLTF
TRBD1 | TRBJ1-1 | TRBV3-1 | CASSQYSSGQGGLDTEAFF
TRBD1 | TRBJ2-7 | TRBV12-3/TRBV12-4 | CASSPVSGTGGASLPYEQYF
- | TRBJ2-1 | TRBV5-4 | CASAWGDEQFF
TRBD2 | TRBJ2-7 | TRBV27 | CASSLVAGVSSYEQYF
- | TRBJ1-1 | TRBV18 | CASSPPNLQLNTEAFF
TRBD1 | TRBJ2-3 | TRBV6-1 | CASRSTGFADTQYF
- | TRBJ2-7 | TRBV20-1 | CSARGRLGEQYF
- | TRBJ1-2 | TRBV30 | CAAGGYGYTF
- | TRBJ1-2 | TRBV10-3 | CAISESSGGYGYTF
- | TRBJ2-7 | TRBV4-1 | CASSRIYREEQYF
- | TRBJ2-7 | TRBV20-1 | CSARMVTDLYEQYF
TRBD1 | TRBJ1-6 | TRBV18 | CASSSYGTASPLHF
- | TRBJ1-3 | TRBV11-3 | CASSLVSGRTIYF
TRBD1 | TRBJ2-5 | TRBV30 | CAWRLQGVETQYF
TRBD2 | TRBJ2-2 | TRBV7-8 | CASSSEAGGYTGELFF
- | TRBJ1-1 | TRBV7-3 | CASSANLNTDAFF
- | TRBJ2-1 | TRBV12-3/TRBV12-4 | CASSGFILGNEQFF
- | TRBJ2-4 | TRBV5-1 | CASSHGFSPDIQYF
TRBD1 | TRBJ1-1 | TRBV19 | CASSIDRAGGVTEAFF
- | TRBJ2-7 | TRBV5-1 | CASSLENGNEQYF
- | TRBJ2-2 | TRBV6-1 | CASRGRPFRNTGELFF
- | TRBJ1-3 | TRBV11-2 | CASSLHFSGSSGNTIYF
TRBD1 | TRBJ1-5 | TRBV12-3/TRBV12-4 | CTSSSDRVGNQPQHF
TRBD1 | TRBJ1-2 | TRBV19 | CASSAGTGVVYGYTF
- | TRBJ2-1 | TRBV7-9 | CASSLAAGVYNEQFF
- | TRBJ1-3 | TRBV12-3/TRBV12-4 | CASSRAGDTIYF
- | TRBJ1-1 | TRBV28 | CASAKSAGRRDTEAFF
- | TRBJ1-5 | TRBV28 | CASSLTGTNQPQHF
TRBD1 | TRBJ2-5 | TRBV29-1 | CSVDRTQGQETQYF
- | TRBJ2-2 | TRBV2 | CASDRLDGELFF
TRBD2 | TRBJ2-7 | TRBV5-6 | CASSSNNRGGLYEQYF
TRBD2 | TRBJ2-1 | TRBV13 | CASSSRRLADEQFF
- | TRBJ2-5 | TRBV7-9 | CASSLAPGSYTQETQYF
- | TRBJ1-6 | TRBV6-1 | CASRYSGGQGSPLHF
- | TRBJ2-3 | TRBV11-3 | CASSFTRGAGDTQYF
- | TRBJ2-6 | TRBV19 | CASSIGGTSTTGANVLTF
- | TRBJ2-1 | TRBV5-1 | CASSSDGPSPPFF
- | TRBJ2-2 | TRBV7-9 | CASSLPSRGTGELFF
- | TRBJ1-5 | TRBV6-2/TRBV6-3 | CASNRVTVQPQHF
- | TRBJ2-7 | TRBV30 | CAWSVSWGTYEQYF
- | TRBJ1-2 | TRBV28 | CASTLVHRVDYGYTF
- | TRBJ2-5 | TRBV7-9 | CASSPRARKETQYF
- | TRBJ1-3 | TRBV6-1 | CASSESAFDGNTIYF
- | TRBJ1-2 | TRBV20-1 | CSARDSGRAYGYTF
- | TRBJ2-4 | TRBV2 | CASDSSVAKNIQYF